This T cell receptor beta chain was found in a study of cytomegalovirus exposure and HLA in healthy donors. Generated by immunoSEQ multiplex PCR, the TCRdb table keeps only in-frame clones and is missing some. The table has 71,000 or so clones, 94% seen once; the top ten hold 2.5% to 3.5%. This CDR3 region has 14 residues. J was trimmed by 8 bases and V by 4 bases; bases with no gene match: 9. Germline assignment: CDR1 SGDLS and CDR2 YYNGEE. The receptor's source is a woman aged 18-30 years in good health and CMV-seropositive. The chain employs TRBV9 and TRBJ2-1; 7 nucleotides agree with TRBD1. Sequences were obtained from PBMCs. The CDR3 loop reads CASSMDRLEDEQFF. The CDR3 DNA is TGTGCCAGCAGCATGGACAGGTTAGAGGATGAGCAGTTCTTC.